What follows is one T cell receptor beta chain and its context. This sample stems from a study of blood T cell repertoires in COVID-19. Background on the study: Italy, Spain and the United States were the sources of the convalescent and acute COVID-19 samples. Sample material is recorded as cDNA or gDNA derived from T cells, B-cell-depleted T cells, or PBMCs.

Study processing details: It was from reference gene primer amplification that nucleated cell counts were estimated. Produced via immunoSEQ multiplex PCR; TCRdb's table is partial and in-frame only. The V and J calls and clone size come from that table; D and trimming were worked out from the DNA. The profile shows roughly 250,000 clones, 70% to 90% of them singletons. This CDR3 is 14 amino acids long. Trimming removed 6 bases from V and 5 bases from J; junction bases left unmatched: 6. CDR1 is MNHEY and CDR2 is SVGEGT in the germline V gene. The V gene is TRBV6-2 or TRBV6-3, the J gene TRBJ1-2; 10 nucleotides line up with TRBD1. Sequenced input: peripheral blood. The origin of this receptor is a woman in her 40s who had recovered from COVID-19. CDR3 region: CASSDRGLGYGYTF. CDR3 sequence (DNA): TGTGCCAGCAGCGACAGGGGGCTGGGGTATGGCTACACCTTC.